Listed below are T cell receptor beta chains from one sample, sequenced in a study of blood T cell repertoires in COVID-19. The method was immunoSEQ multiplex PCR; TCRdb's version includes in-frame clones alone and lacks a portion of them. The sample contains around 300,000 clones, under 90% of which appear only once. Sequenced material: peripheral blood. These receptors all come from a woman between 45 and 65 years old who had recovered from COVID-19. Both conserved end residues are trimmed from each CDR3.

CDR3 protein	V gene	J gene
ASSIVGTSNYGYT	TRBV19	TRBJ1-2
AWSEDRISPLH	TRBV30	TRBJ1-6
ASSYAERNSPLH	TRBV6-6	TRBJ1-6
AISERTSGSTHNEQF	TRBV10-3	TRBJ2-1
ASSTRLAFAGELF	TRBV7-9	TRBJ2-2
ASSSGQGSSYEQY	TRBV5-5	TRBJ2-7
ASSQIRDRGLRVAF	TRBV11-3	TRBJ1-1
ASTRDTDNEQF	TRBV5-1	TRBJ2-1
ASSYGTSGAYEQY	TRBV14	TRBJ2-7
ASSPDVSGTGTTEAF	TRBV3-1/TRBV3-2	TRBJ1-1
ASSSTTGRLGRETQY	TRBV5-5	TRBJ2-5
AWSKYTDYSNQPQH	TRBV30	TRBJ1-5
ASSVTGETEAF	TRBV6-4	TRBJ1-1
ASSFPSVEAF	TRBV28	TRBJ1-1
ASSLLRSDSEKLF	TRBV28	TRBJ1-4
ASGKTGVSNQPQH	TRBV28	TRBJ1-5
ASSEPIDRAYEQY	TRBV6-1	TRBJ2-7
ASSWGRGRNTDTQY	TRBV27	TRBJ2-3
ASSSRPSGRGDYNEQF	TRBV18	TRBJ2-1
ASSPVSTGLYEQY	TRBV18	TRBJ2-7
ASSVIAGAYNEQF	TRBV9	TRBJ2-1
ASSVSGLNEKLF	TRBV9	TRBJ1-4
ASRDRGSNYGYT	TRBV19	TRBJ1-2
ASSPGTGGDYGYT	TRBV3-1/TRBV3-2	TRBJ1-2
AWSGGPRMF	TRBV30	TRBJ2-2
AASGGLAYEQY	TRBV19	TRBJ2-7
ATRRGLQETQY	TRBV10-3	TRBJ2-5
ASSLHTPGSYEQY	TRBV7-9	TRBJ2-7
ASSHTISGEHFPFEDTQY	TRBV23-1	TRBJ2-3
SARTELAF	TRBV29-1	TRBJ1-1
ASSGGLAGGLSSYNEQF	TRBV7-2	TRBJ2-1
ASSKSSGGINEQF	TRBV19	TRBJ2-1
ASSIGQGGSPPGGSLMNTEAF	TRBV21-1	TRBJ1-1
AWLTGPPKRDTTNEQF	TRBV6-9	TRBJ2-1
ASTPGGGHTEAF	TRBV28	TRBJ1-1
ASSLHGGGGVNEQF	TRBV3-1/TRBV3-2	TRBJ2-1
ASSSGQANNEQF	TRBV18	TRBJ2-1
ATSDRYGYT	TRBV24-1	TRBJ1-2
ASRGQGATGELF	TRBV25-1	TRBJ2-2
ASSLVAGGFIETQY	TRBV13	TRBJ2-5
ASRRQGAYYGYT	TRBV19	TRBJ1-2
ASSSTGQETQY	TRBV5-1	TRBJ2-5
ASRGLAGGIQGGSYNEQF	TRBV28	TRBJ2-1
ASSYAGTGDSPLH	TRBV6-2/TRBV6-3	TRBJ1-6
ASSPYRGRRLGNTIY	TRBV7-2	TRBJ1-3
AWRGGWSGNTIY	TRBV30	TRBJ1-3
ASSQETNNSPLH	TRBV14	TRBJ1-6
ASGGQGLSGNTIY	TRBV19	TRBJ1-3
ASSQTSGRGYEQY	TRBV18	TRBJ2-7